The source of this T cell receptor beta chain is a study of cytotoxic CD8 clonotypes in ibrutinib-treated CLL. Study-wide results and caveats: Whereas clonality rose at ibrutinib response, it declined toward baseline at progression.

Points on this clone: Its specificity is not known.

TCRdb's table, derived via immunoSEQ multiplex PCR, lists solely in-frame clones and lacks some. The sample records over 250,000 clones, around 77% being singletons. This TCR derives from a human donor with chronic lymphocytic leukemia. The starting material was PBMCs, obtained at disease progression, from a patient treated with ibrutinib.

The CDR3 is CASSETSQGWPQHF. As DNA, the CDR3 is TGTGCCAGCAGTGAAACGTCACAGGGTTGGCCCCAGCATTTT. The chain employs TRBV6-1 and TRBJ1-5, with TRBD1 as a possible D gene (6 bases). Trimming shortened V by 2 bases and J by 9 bases, and 14 bases separated the two germline ends. From germline, CDR1 is MNHNS and CDR2 SASEGT. CDR3 length equals 14 residues.